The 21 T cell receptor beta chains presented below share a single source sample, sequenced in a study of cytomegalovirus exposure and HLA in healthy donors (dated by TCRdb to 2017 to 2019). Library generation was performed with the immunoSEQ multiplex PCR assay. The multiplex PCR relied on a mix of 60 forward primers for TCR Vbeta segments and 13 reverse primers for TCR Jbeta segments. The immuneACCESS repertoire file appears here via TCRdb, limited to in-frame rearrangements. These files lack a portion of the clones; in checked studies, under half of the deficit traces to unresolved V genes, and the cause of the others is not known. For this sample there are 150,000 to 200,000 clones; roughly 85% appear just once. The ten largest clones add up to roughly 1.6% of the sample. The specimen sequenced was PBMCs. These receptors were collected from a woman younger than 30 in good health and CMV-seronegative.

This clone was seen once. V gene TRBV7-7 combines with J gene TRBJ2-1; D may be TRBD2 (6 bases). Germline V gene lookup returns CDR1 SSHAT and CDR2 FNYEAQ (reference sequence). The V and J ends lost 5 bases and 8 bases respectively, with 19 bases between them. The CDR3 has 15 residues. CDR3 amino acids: CASSQTAGLFDEQFF. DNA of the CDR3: TGTGCCAGCAGCCAGACCGCGGGGCTCTTCGATGAGCAGTTCTTC.

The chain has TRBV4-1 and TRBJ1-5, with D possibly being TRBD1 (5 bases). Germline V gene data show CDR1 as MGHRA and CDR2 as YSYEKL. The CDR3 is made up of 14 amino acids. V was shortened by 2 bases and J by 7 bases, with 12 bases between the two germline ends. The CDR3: CASSQYSQGQPQHF. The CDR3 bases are TGCGCCAGCAGCCAATACTCCCAGGGACAGCCCCAGCATTTT.

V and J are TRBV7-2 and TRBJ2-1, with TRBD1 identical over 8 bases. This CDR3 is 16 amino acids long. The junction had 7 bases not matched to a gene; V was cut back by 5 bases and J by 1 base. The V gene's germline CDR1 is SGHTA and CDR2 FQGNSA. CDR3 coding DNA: TGTGCCAGCAGCATCCAGGGGGCGGCATCCTACAATGAGCAGTTCTTC. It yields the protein CASSIQGAASYNEQFF.

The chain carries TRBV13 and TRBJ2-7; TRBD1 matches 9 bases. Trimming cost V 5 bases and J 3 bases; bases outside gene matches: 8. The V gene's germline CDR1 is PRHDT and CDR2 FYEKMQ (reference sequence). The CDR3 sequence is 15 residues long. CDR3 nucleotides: TGTGCCAGCAGCCAACAGGGGGCCCTACACTACGAGCAGTACTTC. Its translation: CASSQQGALHYEQYF. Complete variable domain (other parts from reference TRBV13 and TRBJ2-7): AAGVIQSPRHLIKEKRETATLKCYPIPRHDTVYWYQQGPGQDPQFLISFYEKMQSDKGSIPDRFSAQQFSDYHSELNMSSLELGDSALYFCASSQQGALHYEQYFGPGTRLTVT.

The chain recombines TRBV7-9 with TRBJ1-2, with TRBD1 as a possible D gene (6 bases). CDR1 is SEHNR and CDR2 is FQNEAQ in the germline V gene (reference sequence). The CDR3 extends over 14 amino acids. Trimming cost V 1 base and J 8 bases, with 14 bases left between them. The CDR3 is CASSLDPGAGGYTF. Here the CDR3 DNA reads TGTGCCAGCAGCTTAGACCCAGGGGCCGGGGGCTACACCTTC.

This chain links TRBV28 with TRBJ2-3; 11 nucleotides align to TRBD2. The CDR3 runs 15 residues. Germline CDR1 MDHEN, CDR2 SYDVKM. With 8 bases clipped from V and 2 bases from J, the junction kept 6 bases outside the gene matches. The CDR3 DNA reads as TGTGCCAGCCGCAGACTAGCGGGAAACACAGATACGCAGTATTTT. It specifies CASRRLAGNTDTQYF.

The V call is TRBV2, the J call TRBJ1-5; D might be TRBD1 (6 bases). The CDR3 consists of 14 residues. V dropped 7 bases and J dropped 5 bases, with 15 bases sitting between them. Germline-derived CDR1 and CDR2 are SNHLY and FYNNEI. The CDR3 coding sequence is TGTGCCAGCAACAAACAGGGCCCCCATCAGCCCCAGCATTTT. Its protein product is CASNKQGPHQPQHF.

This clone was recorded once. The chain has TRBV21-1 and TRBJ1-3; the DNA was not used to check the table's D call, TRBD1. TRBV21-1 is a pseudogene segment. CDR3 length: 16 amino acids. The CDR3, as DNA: TGTGCCAGCAGTCTATTCACAGGGTGCGGTGGAAACACCATATATTTT. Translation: CASSLFTGCGGNTIYF.

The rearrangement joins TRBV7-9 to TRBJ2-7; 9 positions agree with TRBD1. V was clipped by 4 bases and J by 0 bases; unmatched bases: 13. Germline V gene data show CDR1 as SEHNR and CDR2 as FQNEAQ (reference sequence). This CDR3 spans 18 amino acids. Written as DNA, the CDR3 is TGTGCCAGCAGCTCCTTGGGACAGGGCGGATCCAGCTCCTACGAGCAGTACTTC. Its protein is CASSSLGQGGSSSYEQYF.

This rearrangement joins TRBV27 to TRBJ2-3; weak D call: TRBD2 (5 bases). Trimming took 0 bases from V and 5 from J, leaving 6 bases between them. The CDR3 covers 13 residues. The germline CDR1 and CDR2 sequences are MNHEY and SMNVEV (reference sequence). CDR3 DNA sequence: TGTGCCAGCAGTTTATCCCGGGGAGATACGCAGTATTTT. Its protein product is CASSLSRGDTQYF.

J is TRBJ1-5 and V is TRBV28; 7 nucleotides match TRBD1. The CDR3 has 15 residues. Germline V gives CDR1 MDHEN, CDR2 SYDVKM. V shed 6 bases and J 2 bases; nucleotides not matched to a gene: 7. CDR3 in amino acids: CASSPGTAGNQPQHF. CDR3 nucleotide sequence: TGTGCCAGCAGCCCAGGGACAGCTGGCAATCAGCCCCAGCATTTT.

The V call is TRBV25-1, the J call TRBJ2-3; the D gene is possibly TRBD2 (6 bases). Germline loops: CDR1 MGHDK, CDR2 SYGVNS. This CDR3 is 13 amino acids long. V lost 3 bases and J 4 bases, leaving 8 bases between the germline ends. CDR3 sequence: CASSEGLADTQYF. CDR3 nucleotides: TGTGCCAGCAGTGAGGGACTGGCAGATACGCAGTATTTT.

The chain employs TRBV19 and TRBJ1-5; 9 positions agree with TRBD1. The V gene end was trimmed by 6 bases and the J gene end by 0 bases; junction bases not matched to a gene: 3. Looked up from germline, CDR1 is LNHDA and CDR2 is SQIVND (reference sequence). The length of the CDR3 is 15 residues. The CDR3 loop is CASSWTGDSNQPQHF. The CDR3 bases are TGTGCCAGTAGCTGGACAGGGGATAGCAATCAGCCCCAGCATTTT.

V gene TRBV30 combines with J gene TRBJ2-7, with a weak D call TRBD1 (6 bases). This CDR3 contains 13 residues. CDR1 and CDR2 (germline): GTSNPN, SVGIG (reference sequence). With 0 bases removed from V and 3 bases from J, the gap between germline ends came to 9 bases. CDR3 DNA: TGTGCCTGGAGTGTAAAGGGGGTCTACGAGCAGTACGTC. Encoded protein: CAWSVKGVYEQYV.

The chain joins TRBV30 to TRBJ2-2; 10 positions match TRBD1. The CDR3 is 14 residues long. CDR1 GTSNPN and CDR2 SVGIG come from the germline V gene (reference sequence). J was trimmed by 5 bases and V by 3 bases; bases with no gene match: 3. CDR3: CAWSPGQGTGELFF. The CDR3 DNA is TGTGCCTGGAGCCCGGGACAGGGGACCGGGGAGCTGTTTTTT. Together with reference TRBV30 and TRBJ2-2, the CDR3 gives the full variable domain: SQTIHQWPATLVQPVGSPLSLECTVEGTSNPNLYWYRQAAGRGLQLLFYSVGIGQISSEVPQNLSASRPQDRQFILSSKKLLLSDSGFYLCAWSPGQGTGELFFGEGSRLTVL.

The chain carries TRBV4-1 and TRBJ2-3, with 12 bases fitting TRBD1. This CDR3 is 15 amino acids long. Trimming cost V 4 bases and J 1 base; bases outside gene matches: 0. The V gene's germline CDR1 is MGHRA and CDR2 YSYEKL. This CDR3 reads CASSRDRGRTDTQYF. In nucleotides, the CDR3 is TGCGCCAGCAGCCGGGACAGGGGGCGCACAGATACGCAGTATTTT.

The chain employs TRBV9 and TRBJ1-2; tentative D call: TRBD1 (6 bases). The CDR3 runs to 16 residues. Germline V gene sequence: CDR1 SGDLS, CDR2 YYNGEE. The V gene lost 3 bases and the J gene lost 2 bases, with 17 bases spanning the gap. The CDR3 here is CASSDGIQGVNYGYTF. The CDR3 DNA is TGTGCCAGCAGCGACGGGATACAGGGTGTAAACTATGGCTACACCTTC.

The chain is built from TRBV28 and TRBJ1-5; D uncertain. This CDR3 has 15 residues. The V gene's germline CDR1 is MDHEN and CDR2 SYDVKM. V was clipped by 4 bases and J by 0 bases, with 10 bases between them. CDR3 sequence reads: CASSSSRHSNQPQHF. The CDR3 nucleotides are TGTGCCAGCAGTTCTAGCAGGCATAGCAATCAGCCCCAGCATTTT. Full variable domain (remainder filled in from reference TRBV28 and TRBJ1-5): DVKVTQSSRYLVKRTGEKVFLECVQDMDHENMFWYRQDPGLGLRLIYFSYDVKMKEKGDIPEGYSVSREKKERFSLILESASTNQTSMYLCASSSSRHSNQPQHFGDGTRLSIL.

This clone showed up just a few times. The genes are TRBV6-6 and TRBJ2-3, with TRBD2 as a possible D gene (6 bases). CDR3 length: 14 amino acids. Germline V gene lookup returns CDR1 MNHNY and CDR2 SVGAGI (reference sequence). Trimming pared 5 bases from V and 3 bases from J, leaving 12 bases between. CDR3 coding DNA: TGTGCCAGCAGTCACGGCGGGACTACAGATACGCAGTATTTT. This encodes CASSHGGTTDTQYF.

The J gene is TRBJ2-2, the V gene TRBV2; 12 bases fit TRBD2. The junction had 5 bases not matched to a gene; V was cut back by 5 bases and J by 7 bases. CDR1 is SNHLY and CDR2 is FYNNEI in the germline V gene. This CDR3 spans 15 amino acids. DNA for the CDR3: TGTGCCAGCAGTAGGACTAGCGGGAATATCGGGGAGCTGTTTTTT. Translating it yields CASSRTSGNIGELFF.

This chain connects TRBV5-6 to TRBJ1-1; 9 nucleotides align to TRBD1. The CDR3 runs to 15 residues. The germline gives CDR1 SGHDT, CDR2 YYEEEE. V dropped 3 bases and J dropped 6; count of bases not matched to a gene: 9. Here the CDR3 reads CASSSVGQGWAEAFF. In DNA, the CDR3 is TGTGCCAGCAGCTCCGTAGGACAGGGGTGGGCTGAAGCTTTCTTT. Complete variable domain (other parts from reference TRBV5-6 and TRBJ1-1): DAGVTQSPTHLIKTRGQQVTLRCSPKSGHDTVSWYQQALGQGPQFIFQYYEEEERQRGNFPDRFSGHQFPNYSSELNVNALLLGDSALYLCASSSVGQGWAEAFFGQGTRLTVV.